Presented here are 9 T cell receptor beta chains from one specimen sequenced in a study of cytomegalovirus exposure and HLA in healthy donors. Amplification used 60 Vbeta primers and 13 Jbeta primers. The repertoire was sequenced with immunoSEQ multiplex PCR; TCRdb's copy has only in-frame clones and lacks some. The repertoire consists of more than 95,000 clones, with over 75% occurring once and the leading ten covering around 5%. The sample consisted of PBMCs. All receptors derive from a woman aged 18-30 years in good health and CMV-seropositive.

V and J are TRBV6-6 and TRBJ2-4; perhaps TRBD2 as D (5 bases). The germline V gene encodes CDR1 MNHNY and CDR2 SVGAGI (reference sequence). CDR3 length equals 15 residues. Trimming took 2 bases from V and 0 from J, leaving 8 bases between them. DNA for the CDR3: TGTGCCAGCAGTTACGAGGGCATAGCCAAAAACATTCAGTACTTC. It yields the protein CASSYEGIAKNIQYF.

The CDR3 nucleotides read TGTGCCAGCCTTACCCTACAGGGGTTGTTGGGTGGGCAGTTCTTC. This codes for CASLTLQGLLGGQFF. The chain recombines TRBV6-1 with TRBJ2-1; 7 bases align to TRBD1. V gave up 8 bases and J gave up 12 bases; unmatched junction bases: 19. Per germline, CDR1 MNHNS and CDR2 SASEGT. The CDR3 is 15 amino acids.

As concerns this clone: One end of the junction is discordant with germline, which a read error may explain. This chain connects TRBV27 to TRBJ2-1; 12 bases are a match to TRBD2. The germline gives CDR1 MNHEY, CDR2 SMNVEV (reference sequence). The CDR3 totals 13 residues. CDR3 nucleotide sequence: TGTGCCAGCAGCCCCCAACTAGCGGGAGGATTGGTCTTC. Translating gives CASSPQLAGGLVF.

This clone was picked up one time. V is TRBV19 and J is TRBJ1-3; TRBD1 is a possible D gene (5 bases). Germline-derived CDR1 and CDR2 are LNHDA and SQIVND (reference sequence). Trimming took 1 base from V and 0 from J, leaving 7 bases between them. The CDR3 has 15 amino acids. CDR3 nucleotide sequence: TGTGCCAGTAGTATAGGACAGAACTCTGGAAACACCATATATTTT. It encodes CASSIGQNSGNTIYF.

The gene calls are TRBV28 and TRBJ2-1; 14 bases match TRBD2. Trimming at V came to 6 bases and at J to 7 bases, leaving 11 bases not matched to a gene. CDR1 MDHEN and CDR2 SYDVKM come from the germline V gene. The CDR3 is 17 residues long. CDR3 DNA: TGTGCCAGCAGCCCCCCGGGACTAGCGGGAGCTCATAATGAGCAGTTCTTC. It is translated as CASSPPGLAGAHNEQFF.

This rearrangement joins TRBV30 to TRBJ2-1; 13 positions agree with TRBD2. V was pared by 1 base and J by 7 bases, with 10 bases of the junction left unmatched. The CDR3 loop spans 17 amino acids. Per germline, CDR1 GTSNPN and CDR2 SVGIG (reference sequence). In DNA form, the CDR3 reads TGTGCCTGGAGTGCTTTTAGGACTAGCGGGAGAGTGAATGAGCAGTTCTTC. Its protein is CAWSAFRTSGRVNEQFF. The whole variable domain, remainder taken from reference TRBV30 and TRBJ2-1, is SQTIHQWPATLVQPVGSPLSLECTVEGTSNPNLYWYRQAAGRGLQLLFYSVGIGQISSEVPQNLSASRPQDRQFILSSKKLLLSDSGFYLCAWSAFRTSGRVNEQFFGPGTRLTVL.

The chain employs TRBV30 and TRBJ2-7; TRBD1 matches 9 bases. The CDR3 totals 13 residues. V was pared by 7 bases and J by 4 bases, with 8 bases of the junction left unmatched. Germline CDR1 and CDR2: GTSNPN and SVGIG (reference sequence). Here the CDR3 reads CASGVGQGYEQYF. In DNA, the CDR3 is TGTGCCTCGGGTGTAGGACAGGGGTACGAGCAGTACTTC.

J is TRBJ2-3 and V is TRBV19, with TRBD2 identical over 14 bases. CDR3 size: 16 residues. Trimming took 5 bases from V and 8 from J; bases not matched to a gene: 9. Germline V CDR1 and CDR2: LNHDA, SQIVND (reference sequence). CDR3 residues: CASSPFGTSGSGTQYF. CDR3 nucleotides: TGTGCCAGTAGTCCCTTTGGGACTAGCGGGAGTGGTACGCAGTATTTT.

Here the CDR3 reads CSVRGTNVRVGYGYTF. The CDR3 DNA follows: TGCAGCGTGCGCGGGACGAACGTACGCGTGGGCTATGGCTACACCTTC. The gene calls are TRBV29-1 and TRBJ1-2; weak D call: TRBD1 (5 bases). Germline V lookup: CDR1 SQVTM, CDR2 ANQGSEA. The CDR3 runs 16 residues. With 6 bases removed from V and 4 bases from J, the gap between germline ends came to 24 bases.